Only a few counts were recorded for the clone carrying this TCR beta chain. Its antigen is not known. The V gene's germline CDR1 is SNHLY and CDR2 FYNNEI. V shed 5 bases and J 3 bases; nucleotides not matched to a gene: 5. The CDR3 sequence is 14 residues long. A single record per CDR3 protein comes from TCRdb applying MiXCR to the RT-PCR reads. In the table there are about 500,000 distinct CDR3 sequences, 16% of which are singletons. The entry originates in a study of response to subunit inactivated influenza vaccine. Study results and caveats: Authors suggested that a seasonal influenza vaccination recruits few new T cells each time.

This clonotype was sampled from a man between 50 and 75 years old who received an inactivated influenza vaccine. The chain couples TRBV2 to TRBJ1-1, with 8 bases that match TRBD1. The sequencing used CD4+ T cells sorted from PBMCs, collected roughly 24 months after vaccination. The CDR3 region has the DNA TGTGCCAGCAGTTCAGGGGGCAGAGACACTGAAGCTTTCTTT. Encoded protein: CASSSGGRDTEAFF.